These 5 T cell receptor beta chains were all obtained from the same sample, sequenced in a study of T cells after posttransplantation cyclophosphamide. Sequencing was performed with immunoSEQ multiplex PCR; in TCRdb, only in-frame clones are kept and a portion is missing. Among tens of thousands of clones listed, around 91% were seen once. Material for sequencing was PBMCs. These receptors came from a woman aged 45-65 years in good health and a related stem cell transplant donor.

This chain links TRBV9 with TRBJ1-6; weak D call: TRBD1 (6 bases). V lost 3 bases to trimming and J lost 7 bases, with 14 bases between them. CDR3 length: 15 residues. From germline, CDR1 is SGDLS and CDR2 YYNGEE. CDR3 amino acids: CASSAGGGENSPLHF. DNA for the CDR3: TGTGCCAGCAGCGCCGGGGGGGGCGAAAATTCACCCCTCCACTTT. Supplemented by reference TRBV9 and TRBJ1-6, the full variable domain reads DSGVTQTPKHLITATGQRVTLRCSPRSGDLSVYWYQQSLDQGLQFLIQYYNGEERAKGNILERFSAQQFPDLHSELNLSSLELGDSALYFCASSAGGGENSPLHFGNGTRLTVT.

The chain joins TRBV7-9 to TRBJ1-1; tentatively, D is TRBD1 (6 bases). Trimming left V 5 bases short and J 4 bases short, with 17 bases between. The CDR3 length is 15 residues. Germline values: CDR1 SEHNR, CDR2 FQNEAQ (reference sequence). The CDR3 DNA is TGTGCCAGCAGCCCCCCACACGGGGGGCTCACTGAAGCTTTCTTT. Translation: CASSPPHGGLTEAFF.

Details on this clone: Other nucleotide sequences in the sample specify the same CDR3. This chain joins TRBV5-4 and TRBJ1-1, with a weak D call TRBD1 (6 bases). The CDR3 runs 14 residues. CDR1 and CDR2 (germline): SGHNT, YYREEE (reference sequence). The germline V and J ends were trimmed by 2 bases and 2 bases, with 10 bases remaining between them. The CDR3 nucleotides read TGTGCCAGCAGCTTAGGGGGTCTAAACACTGAAGCTTTCTTT. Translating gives CASSLGGLNTEAFF.

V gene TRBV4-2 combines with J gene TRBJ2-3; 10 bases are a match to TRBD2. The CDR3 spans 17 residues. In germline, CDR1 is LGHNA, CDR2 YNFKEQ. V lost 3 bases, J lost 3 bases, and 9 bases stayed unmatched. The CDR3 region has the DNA TGTGCCAGCAGCCAGGCTGGACTAGCGGATCAGACAGATACGCAGTATTTT. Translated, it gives CASSQAGLADQTDTQYF.

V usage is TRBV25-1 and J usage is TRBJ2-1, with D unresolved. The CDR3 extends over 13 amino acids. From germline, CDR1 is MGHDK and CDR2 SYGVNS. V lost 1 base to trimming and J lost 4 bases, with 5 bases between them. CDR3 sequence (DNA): TGTGCCAGCAGTGAATCGAGGTACAATGAGCAGTTCTTC. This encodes CASSESRYNEQFF.